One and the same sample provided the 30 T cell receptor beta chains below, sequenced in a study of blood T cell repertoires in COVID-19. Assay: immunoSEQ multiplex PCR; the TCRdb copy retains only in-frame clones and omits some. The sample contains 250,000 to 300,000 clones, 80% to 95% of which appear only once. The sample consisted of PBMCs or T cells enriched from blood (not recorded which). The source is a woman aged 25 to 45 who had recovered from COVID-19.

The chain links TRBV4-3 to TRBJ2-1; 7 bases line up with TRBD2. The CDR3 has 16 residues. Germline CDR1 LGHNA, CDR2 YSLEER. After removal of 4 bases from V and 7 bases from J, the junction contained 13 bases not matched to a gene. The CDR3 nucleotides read TGCGCCAGCAGCCCCGCAACGGGCGGGAGAGGGAATGAGCAGTTCTTC. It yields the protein CASSPATGGRGNEQFF.

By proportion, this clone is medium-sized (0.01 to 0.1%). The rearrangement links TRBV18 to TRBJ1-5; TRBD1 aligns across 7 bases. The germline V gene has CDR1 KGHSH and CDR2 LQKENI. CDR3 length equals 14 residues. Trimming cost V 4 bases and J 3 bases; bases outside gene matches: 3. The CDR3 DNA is TGTGCCAGCTCACGCGGACAGGCCAATCAGCCCCAGCATTTT. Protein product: CASSRGQANQPQHF.

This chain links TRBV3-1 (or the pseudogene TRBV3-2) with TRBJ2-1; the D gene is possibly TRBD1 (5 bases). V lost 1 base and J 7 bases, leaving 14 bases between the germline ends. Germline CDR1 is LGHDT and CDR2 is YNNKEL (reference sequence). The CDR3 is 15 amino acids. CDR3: CASSQVLGVENEQFF. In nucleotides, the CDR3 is TGTGCCAGCAGCCAAGTGCTAGGGGTGGAGAATGAGCAGTTCTTC.

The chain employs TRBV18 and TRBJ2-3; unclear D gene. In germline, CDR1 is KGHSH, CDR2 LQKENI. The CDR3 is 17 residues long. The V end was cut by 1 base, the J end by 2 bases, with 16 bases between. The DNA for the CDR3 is TGTGCCAGCTCACCACGGGTCTCGCTACAGTCCACAGATACGCAGTATTTT. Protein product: CASSPRVSLQSTDTQYF.

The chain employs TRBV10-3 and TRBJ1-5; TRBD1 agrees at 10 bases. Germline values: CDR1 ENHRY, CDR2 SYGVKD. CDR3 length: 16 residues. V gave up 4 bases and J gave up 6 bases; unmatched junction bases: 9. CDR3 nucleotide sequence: TGTGCCATCAGTGGCGGGACAGGGGACGGGGGTCAGCCCCAGCATTTT. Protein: CAISGGTGDGGQPQHF.

The CDR3 spells CASSESPRGRVNSPLHF. In DNA, the CDR3 is TGTGCCAGCAGTGAATCTCCTCGAGGGCGAGTGAATTCACCCCTCCACTTT. V usage is TRBV25-1 and J usage is TRBJ1-6; the D is unclear. This CDR3 has 17 amino acids. Germline-derived CDR1 and CDR2 are MGHDK and SYGVNS. V lost 1 base, J lost 7 bases, and 17 bases lay in between.

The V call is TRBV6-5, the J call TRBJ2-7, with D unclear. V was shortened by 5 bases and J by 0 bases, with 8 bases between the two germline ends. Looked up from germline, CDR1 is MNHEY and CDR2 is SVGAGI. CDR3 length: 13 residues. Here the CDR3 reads CASSRSFSYEQYF. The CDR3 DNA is TGTGCCAGCAGTCGGAGCTTCTCCTACGAGCAGTACTTC.

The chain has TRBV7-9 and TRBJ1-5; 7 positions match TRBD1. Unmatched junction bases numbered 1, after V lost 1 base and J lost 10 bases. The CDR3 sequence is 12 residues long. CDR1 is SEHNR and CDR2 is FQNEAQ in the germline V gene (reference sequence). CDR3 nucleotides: TGTGCCAGCAGCTTAGGACAGGGACCCCAGCATTTT. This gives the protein CASSLGQGPQHF.

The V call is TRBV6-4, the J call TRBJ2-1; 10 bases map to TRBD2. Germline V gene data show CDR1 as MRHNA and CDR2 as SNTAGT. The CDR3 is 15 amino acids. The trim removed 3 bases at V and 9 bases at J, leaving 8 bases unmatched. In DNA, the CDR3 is TGTGCCAGCAGTGAGGCTAGCGGGAGAAAGGGTGAGCAGTTCTTC. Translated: CASSEASGRKGEQFF.

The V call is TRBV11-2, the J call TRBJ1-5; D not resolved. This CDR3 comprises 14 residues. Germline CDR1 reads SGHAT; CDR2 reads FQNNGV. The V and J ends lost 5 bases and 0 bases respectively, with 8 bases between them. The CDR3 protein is CASSTMDSNQPQHF. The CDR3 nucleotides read TGTGCCAGCAGCACTATGGATAGCAATCAGCCCCAGCATTTT. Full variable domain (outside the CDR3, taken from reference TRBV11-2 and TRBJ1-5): EAGVAQSPRYKIIEKRQSVAFWCNPISGHATLYWYQQILGQGPKLLIQFQNNGVVDDSQLPKDRFSAERLKGVDSTLKIQPAKLEDSAVYLCASSTMDSNQPQHFGDGTRLSIL.

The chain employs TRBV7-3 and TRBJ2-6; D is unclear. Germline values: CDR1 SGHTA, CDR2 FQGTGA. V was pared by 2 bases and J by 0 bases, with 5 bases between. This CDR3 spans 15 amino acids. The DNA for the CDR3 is TGTGCCAGCAGCTTACTAGTCTCTGGGGCCAACGTCCTGACTTTC. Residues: CASSLLVSGANVLTF.

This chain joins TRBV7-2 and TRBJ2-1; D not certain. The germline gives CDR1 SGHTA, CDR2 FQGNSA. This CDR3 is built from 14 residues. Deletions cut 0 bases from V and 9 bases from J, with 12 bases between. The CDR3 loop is CASSLALRAIEQFF. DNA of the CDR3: TGTGCCAGCAGCTTAGCGCTGAGAGCAATTGAGCAGTTCTTC.

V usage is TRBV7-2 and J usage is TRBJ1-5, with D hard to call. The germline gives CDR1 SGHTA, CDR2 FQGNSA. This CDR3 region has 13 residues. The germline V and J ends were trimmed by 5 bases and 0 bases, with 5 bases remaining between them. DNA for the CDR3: TGTGCCAGCAGCCCAGATAGCAATCAGCCCCAGCATTTT. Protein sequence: CASSPDSNQPQHF.

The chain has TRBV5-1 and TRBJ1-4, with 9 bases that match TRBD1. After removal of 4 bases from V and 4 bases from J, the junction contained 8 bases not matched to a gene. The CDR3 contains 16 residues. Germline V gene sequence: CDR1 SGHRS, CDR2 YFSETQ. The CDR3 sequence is CASSTGQGWYNEKLFF. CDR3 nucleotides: TGCGCCAGCAGCACCGGACAGGGGTGGTATAATGAAAAACTGTTTTTT.

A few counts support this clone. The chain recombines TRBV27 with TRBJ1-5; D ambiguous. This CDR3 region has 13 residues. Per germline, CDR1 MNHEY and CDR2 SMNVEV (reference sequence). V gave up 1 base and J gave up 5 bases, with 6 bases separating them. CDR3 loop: CASSLWQDQPQHF. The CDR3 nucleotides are TGTGCCAGCAGTTTATGGCAGGATCAGCCCCAGCATTTT.

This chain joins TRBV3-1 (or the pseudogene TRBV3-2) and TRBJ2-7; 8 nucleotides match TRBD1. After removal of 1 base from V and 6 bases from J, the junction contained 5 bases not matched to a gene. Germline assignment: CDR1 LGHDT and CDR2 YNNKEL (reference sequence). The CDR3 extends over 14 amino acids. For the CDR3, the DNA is TGTGCCAGCAGCCAAGGGGCAGGGGGCTCCGAGCAGTACTTC. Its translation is CASSQGAGGSEQYF.

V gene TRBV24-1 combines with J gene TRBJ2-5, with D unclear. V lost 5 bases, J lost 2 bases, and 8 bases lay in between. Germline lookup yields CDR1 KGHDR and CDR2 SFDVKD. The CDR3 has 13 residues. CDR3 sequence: CATSGQVQETQYF. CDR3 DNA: TGTGCCACCAGTGGGCAGGTTCAAGAGACCCAGTACTTC.

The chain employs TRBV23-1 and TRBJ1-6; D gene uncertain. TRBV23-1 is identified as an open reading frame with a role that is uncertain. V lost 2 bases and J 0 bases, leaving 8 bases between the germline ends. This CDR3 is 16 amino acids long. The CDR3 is CASSQQVSSYNSPLHF. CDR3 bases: TGCGCCAGCAGTCAACAGGTTAGCTCCTATAATTCACCCCTCCACTTT.

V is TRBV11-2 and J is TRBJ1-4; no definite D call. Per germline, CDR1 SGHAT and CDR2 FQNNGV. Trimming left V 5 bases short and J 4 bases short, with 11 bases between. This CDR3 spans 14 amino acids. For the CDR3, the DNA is TGTGCCAGCAGCCCAGCGGAGGATAATGAAAAACTGTTTTTT. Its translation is CASSPAEDNEKLFF.

DNA of the CDR3: TGTGCCAGCAGCCAACAGGGGACGGGGCAGCCCCAGCATTTT. Translated, it gives CASSQQGTGQPQHF. V usage is TRBV5-8 and J usage is TRBJ1-5, with TRBD1 identical over 7 bases. Germline V CDR1 and CDR2: SGHTS, YDEGEE. V shed 4 bases and J 7 bases; nucleotides not matched to a gene: 8. This CDR3 spans 14 amino acids. Full variable domain (outside the CDR3, taken from reference TRBV5-8 and TRBJ1-5): EAGVTQSPTHLIKTRGQQATLRCSPISGHTSVYWYQQALGLGLQFLLWYDEGEERNRGNFPPRFSGRQFPNYSSELNVNALELEDSALYLCASSQQGTGQPQHFGDGTRLSIL.

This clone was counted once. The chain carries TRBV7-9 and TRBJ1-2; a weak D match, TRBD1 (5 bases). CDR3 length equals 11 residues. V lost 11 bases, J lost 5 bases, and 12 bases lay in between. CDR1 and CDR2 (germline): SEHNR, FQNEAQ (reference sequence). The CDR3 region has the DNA TGTGCCGGGGGAGGGGATTATGGCTACACCTTC. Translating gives CAGGGDYGYTF. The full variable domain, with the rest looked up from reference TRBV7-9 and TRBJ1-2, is DTGVSQNPRHKITKRGQNVTFRCDPISEHNRLYWYRQTLGQGPEFLTYFQNEAQLEKSRLLSDRFSAERPKGSFSTLEIQRTEQGDSAMYLCAGGGDYGYTFGSGTRLTVV.

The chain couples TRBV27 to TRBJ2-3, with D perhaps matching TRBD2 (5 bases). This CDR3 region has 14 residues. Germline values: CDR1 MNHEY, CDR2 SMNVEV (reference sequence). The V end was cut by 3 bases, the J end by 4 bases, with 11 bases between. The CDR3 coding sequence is TGTGCCAGCAGTTTTGTTGGGAGAGCAGATACGCAGTATTTT. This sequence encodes CASSFVGRADTQYF.

The CDR3 DNA sequence: TGCGCCAGCAGCTTGGCAGGTATGAACACTGAAGCTTTCTTT. Amino acid sequence: CASSLAGMNTEAFF. The gene calls are TRBV5-1 and TRBJ1-1; D not certain. CDR3 length: 14 residues. Germline assignment: CDR1 SGHRS and CDR2 YFSETQ. Trimming stripped 0 bases from V and 0 bases from J, with 6 bases between.

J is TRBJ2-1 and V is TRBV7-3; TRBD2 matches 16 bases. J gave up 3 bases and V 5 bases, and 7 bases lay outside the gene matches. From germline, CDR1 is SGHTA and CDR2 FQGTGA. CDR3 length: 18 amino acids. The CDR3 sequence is CASSPQGLAGGDYNEQFF. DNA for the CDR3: TGTGCCAGCAGCCCCCAGGGACTAGCGGGAGGGGACTACAATGAGCAGTTCTTC.

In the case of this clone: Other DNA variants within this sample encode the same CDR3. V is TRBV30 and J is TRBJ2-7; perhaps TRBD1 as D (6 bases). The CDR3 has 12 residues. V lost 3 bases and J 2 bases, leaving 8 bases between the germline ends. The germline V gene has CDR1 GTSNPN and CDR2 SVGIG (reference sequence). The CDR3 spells CAWRQGTYEQYF. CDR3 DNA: TGTGCCTGGAGACAGGGCACCTACGAGCAGTACTTC.

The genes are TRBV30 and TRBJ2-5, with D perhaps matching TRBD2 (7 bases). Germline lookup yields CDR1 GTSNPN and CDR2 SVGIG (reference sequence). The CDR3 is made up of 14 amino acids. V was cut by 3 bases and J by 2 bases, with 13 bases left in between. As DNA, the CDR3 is TGTGCCTGGAGGAGGGGGGGACCGCAAGAGACCCAGTACTTC. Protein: CAWRRGGPQETQYF.

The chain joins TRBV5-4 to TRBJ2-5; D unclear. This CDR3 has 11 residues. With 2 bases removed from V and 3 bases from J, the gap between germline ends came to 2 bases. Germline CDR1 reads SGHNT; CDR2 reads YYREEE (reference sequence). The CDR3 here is CASSFEETQYF. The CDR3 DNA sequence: TGTGCCAGCAGCTTCGAAGAGACCCAGTACTTC.

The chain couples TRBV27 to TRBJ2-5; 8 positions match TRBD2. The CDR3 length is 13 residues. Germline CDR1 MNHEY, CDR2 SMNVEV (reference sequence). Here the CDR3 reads CARSGKVQETQYF. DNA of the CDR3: TGTGCTCGTAGCGGGAAGGTCCAAGAGACCCAGTACTTC.

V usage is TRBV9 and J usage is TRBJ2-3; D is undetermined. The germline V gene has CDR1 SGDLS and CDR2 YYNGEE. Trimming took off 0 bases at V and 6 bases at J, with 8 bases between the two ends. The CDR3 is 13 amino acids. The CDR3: CASSVAQLDTQYF. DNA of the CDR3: TGTGCCAGCAGCGTAGCTCAACTTGATACGCAGTATTTT.

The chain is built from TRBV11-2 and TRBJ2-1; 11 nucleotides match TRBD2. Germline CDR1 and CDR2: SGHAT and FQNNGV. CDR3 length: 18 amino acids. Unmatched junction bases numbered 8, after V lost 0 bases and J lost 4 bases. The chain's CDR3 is CASSLETRGTSGYNEQFF. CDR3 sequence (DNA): TGTGCCAGCAGCTTAGAGACAAGGGGGACTAGCGGTTACAATGAGCAGTTCTTC.